The sample holds many counts of the clone carrying this T cell receptor (beta chain). This CDR3 is built from 16 residues. The germline CDR1 and CDR2 sequences are ENHRY and SYGVKD. J lost 4 bases, V lost 0 bases, and 6 bases had no gene match. This entry comes from a study of T-cell reconstitution after alpha-beta-depleted transplantation in children. For TCRbeta, the library was prepared with unique molecular identifiers. Using its own MiXCR run on the PCR reads, TCRdb lists one record per CDR3 protein. The table includes about 640,000 distinct CDR3 sequences, around a sixth detected once. The chain links TRBV10-3 to TRBJ2-1; 7 positions match TRBD2. The material sequenced was PBMCs from the stem cell graft donor, taken from the stem cell graft. The sequence was obtained from a human donor who donated a stem cell graft to a child with acute myeloid leukemia. The CDR3 here is CAISESMAGEYNEQFF. CDR3 nucleotides: TGTGCCATCAGTGAGTCGATGGCGGGGGAATACAATGAGCAGTTCTTC.